A selection of T cell receptor beta chains follows, all from one sample in a study of neoadjuvant anti-PD-1 for oral cavity cancer. The data were produced by immunoSEQ multiplex PCR, yet TCRdb's version contains in-frame clones alone and is incomplete. The data contain about 13,000 clones, 70% to 75% of them singletons. The sequences come from PBMCs, collected before nivolumab (anti-PD-1) treatment. These TCRs come from a person aged 40 to 85 with oral cavity squamous cell carcinoma. Both conserved end residues are part of each CDR3. The D gene is left open where the match is weak. Where a row states a size, it is once, few, many or the class of an expanded clone; other rows omit it.

-,-,TRBJ2-7,TRBV15,CATSRDGHRDYEQYF,TGTGCCACCAGCAGAGATGGGCACAGGGACTACGAGCAGTACTTC
-,-,TRBJ1-1,TRBV5-1,CASSWMTGRTEAFF,TGCGCCAGCAGCTGGATGACGGGGCGTACTGAAGCTTTCTTT
-,-,TRBJ2-6,TRBV6-1,CASSVDLSGANVLTF,TGTGCCAGCAGTGTGGATCTCTCTGGGGCCAACGTCCTGACTTTC
TRBD2,-,TRBJ2-1,TRBV6-4,CASSLAGGSYEQFF,TGTGCCAGCAGTTTAGCGGGAGGGTCTTATGAGCAGTTCTTC
-,-,TRBJ2-3,TRBV5-1,CASKGTSVSTDTQYF,TGCGCCAGCAAGGGGACGTCCGTTAGCACAGATACGCAGTATTTT
-,-,TRBJ2-2,TRBV5-5,CASSAQGTNTGELFF,TGTGCCAGCAGCGCGCAAGGGACGAACACCGGGGAGCTGTTTTTT
TRBD1,-,TRBJ1-1,TRBV2,CASIARQGDDAEAFF,TGTGCCAGCATAGCCCGACAGGGGGATGACGCTGAAGCTTTCTTT
TRBD1,-,TRBJ1-2,TRBV5-6,CASSLVDRGSGYTF,TGTGCCAGCAGCTTGGTGGACAGGGGAAGTGGCTACACCTTC
-,-,TRBJ1-1,TRBV6-5,CASSRAGARDTEAFF,TGTGCCAGCAGTCGGGCGGGGGCCCGGGATACTGAAGCTTTCTTT
-,-,TRBJ1-5,TRBV11-2,CASSLGQNNQPQHF,TGTGCCAGCAGCTTAGGACAGAACAATCAGCCCCAGCATTTT
-,-,TRBJ2-1,TRBV28,CASSTRTAYNEQFF,TGTGCCAGCAGTACCCGGACAGCGTACAATGAGCAGTTCTTC
-,-,TRBJ1-2,TRBV25-1,CASSEGWLGYGYTF,TGTGCCAGCAGTGAAGGATGGTTGGGCTATGGCTACACCTTC
-,-,TRBJ2-5,TRBV2,CASKKVWEMGQETQYF,TGTGCCAGCAAAAAAGTATGGGAGATGGGGCAAGAGACCCAGTACTTC
-,-,TRBJ2-1,TRBV27,CASRVLGSFEQFF,TGTGCCAGCAGGGTTTTGGGGTCATTTGAGCAGTTCTTC
TRBD1,-,TRBJ1-5,TRBV28,CASSSLRRDRRLNQPQHF,TGTGCCAGCAGTTCTCTCCGACGGGACAGACGGCTTAATCAGCCCCAGCATTTT
-,-,TRBJ2-7,TRBV28,CASSFGKYEQYF,TGTGCCAGCAGTTTCGGGAAATACGAGCAGTACTTC
TRBD2,-,TRBJ2-7,TRBV4-2,CASSLRLAGWDYEQYF,TGTGCCAGCAGCCTCCGACTAGCGGGCTGGGATTACGAGCAGTACTTC
TRBD1,-,TRBJ1-2,TRBV6-6,CATHPGQGTIYTF,TGTGCCACCCACCCGGGACAGGGGACCATCTACACCTTC
TRBD1,once,TRBJ2-3,TRBV5-1,CASSHLLRDRVNGNTQYF,TGCGCCAGCAGCCACCTGTTACGGGACAGGGTAAACGGGAATACGCAGTATTTT
TRBD1,once,TRBJ2-3,TRBV5-4,CASSQGQGTDTQYF,TGTGCCAGCAGCCAGGGACAGGGGACGGATACGCAGTATTTT
TRBD1,-,TRBJ2-1,TRBV4-1,CASSRDRGENNEQFF,TGCGCCAGCAGCCGGGACAGAGGGGAGAACAATGAGCAGTTCTTC
TRBD1,-,TRBJ2-2,TRBV2,CASGDSGTGGMWAGELFF,TGTGCCAGCGGGGATTCCGGGACAGGGGGAATGTGGGCCGGGGAGCTGTTTTTT
TRBD2,-,TRBJ2-5,TRBV6-6,CASSLFAGVKETQYF,TGTGCCAGCAGTCTCTTCGCGGGGGTCAAGGAGACCCAGTACTTC
-,-,TRBJ1-3,TRBV7-9,CASSLVAGSRGNTIYF,TGTGCCAGCAGCTTAGTTGCTGGGAGCAGAGGAAACACCATATATTTT
TRBD1,-,TRBJ2-3,TRBV19,CASSMRDRVADTQYF,TGTGCCAGTAGTATGCGGGACAGGGTTGCAGATACGCAGTATTTT
-,few,TRBJ1-6,TRBV6-5,CASSYSWTDNSPLHF,TGTGCCAGCAGTTACTCTTGGACAGATAATTCACCCCTCCACTTT
TRBD1,-,TRBJ2-7,TRBV6-1,CASSEYITGGAHTYEQYF,TGTGCCAGCAGTGAATATATTACAGGGGGCGCCCACACCTACGAGCAGTACTTC
-,-,TRBJ1-3,TRBV11-2,CAGSLWGVGNTIYF,TGTGCCGGCAGCTTATGGGGGGTCGGAAACACCATATATTTT
-,-,TRBJ1-1,TRBV7-2,CASSLQGWTEAFF,TGTGCCAGCAGCTTACAGGGATGGACTGAAGCTTTCTTT
TRBD1,-,TRBJ2-7,TRBV5-1,CASSKGQGAYEQYF,TGCGCCAGCAGCAAAGGACAGGGGGCCTACGAGCAGTACTTC
TRBD1,few,TRBJ1-6,TRBV7-9,CASSRGTGADSPLHF,TGTGCCAGCAGCAGAGGGACAGGGGCGGATTCACCCCTCCACTTT
TRBD2,few,TRBJ2-7,TRBV18,CASSPKTSGSYEQYF,TGTGCCAGCTCACCAAAAACTAGCGGGAGCTACGAGCAGTACTTC
TRBD1,-,TRBJ1-4,TRBV5-1,CASSIGQGATNEKLFF,TGCGCCAGCAGCATCGGACAGGGGGCAACTAATGAAAAACTGTTTTTT
-,-,TRBJ1-4,TRBV19,CASSIWQSDEKLFF,TGTGCCAGTAGTATATGGCAGTCGGATGAAAAACTGTTTTTT
-,-,TRBJ2-7,TRBV27,CASRAGEGWSYEQYF,TGTGCCAGCAGGGCAGGGGAGGGGTGGTCCTACGAGCAGTACTTC
TRBD2,-,TRBJ2-7,TRBV5-1,CASSRSGGSSYEQYF,TGCGCCAGCAGCAGGAGCGGGGGAAGCTCCTACGAGCAGTACTTC